This entry lists 15 T cell receptor beta chains sequenced from one sample in a study of neurological immune-mediated disorders. A single record per CDR3 protein comes from TCRdb applying MiXCR to the 5' RACE reads. Among around 67,000 distinct CDR3 sequences listed, 5.2% were seen once. The sequenced sample was PBMCs. The receptors derive from a man younger than 35 with multiple sclerosis.

This clonotype was counted at least ten times. This chain links TRBV11-2 with TRBJ2-1; D perhaps matches TRBD2 (6 bases). The germline V gene has CDR1 SGHAT and CDR2 FQNNGV. Trimming removed 2 bases at V and 9 bases at J, with 11 bases between. The length of the CDR3 is 13 residues. The DNA for the CDR3 is TGTGCCAGCAGCTTACAAAGGGGAGGTGAGCAGTTCTTC. This encodes CASSLQRGGEQFF.

Many counts were recorded for this clonotype. At one boundary the junction diverges from the germline segment, which might be a read error. The chain is built from TRBV11-2 and TRBJ1-5, with TRBD1 identical over 9 bases. Germline V gene lookup returns CDR1 SGHAT and CDR2 FQNNGV. This CDR3 has 14 amino acids. CDR3 loop: CASSFRDRVQPQNF. The CDR3 DNA is TGTGCCAGCAGCTTTAGGGACAGGGTTCAGCCCCAGAATTTT.

As for this clonotype: It may be a read error: a sequence one base away is much more abundant. The chain uses TRBV5-6 and TRBJ2-4; 7 positions match TRBD2. CDR3 size: 13 residues. The germline V gene encodes CDR1 SGHDT and CDR2 YYEEEE. V was clipped by 2 bases and J by 11 bases; unmatched bases: 7. The CDR3 is CASSLPGGGFQYF. Here the CDR3 DNA reads TGTGCCAGCAGCTTACCGGGGGGAGGCTTTCAGTACTTC.

A remark on this clonotype: The junction departs from the called germline gene at one end, perhaps through a read error. V is TRBV30 and J is TRBJ1-6; D remains unclear. CDR1 GTSNPN and CDR2 SVGIG come from the germline V gene (reference sequence). The CDR3 totals 11 residues. The chain's CDR3 is CAWSMNSPLNF. The CDR3 DNA follows: TGTGCCTGGAGCATGAATTCACCCCTCAACTTT.

This clonotype was detected many times. The chain carries TRBV5-1 and TRBJ2-7, with D perhaps TRBD2 (6 bases). The V end was cut by 5 bases, the J end by 3 bases, with 12 bases between. The CDR3 runs to 13 residues. Germline V lookup: CDR1 SGHRS, CDR2 YFSETQ. The CDR3 nucleotides read TGCGCCAGCAGGCCTGGGGGGTTCTACGAGCAGTACTTC. It encodes CASRPGGFYEQYF.

This clonotype was seen at least ten times. This rearrangement joins TRBV2 to TRBJ1-1; maybe TRBD1 (5 bases). The V end was cut by 7 bases, the J end by 1 base, with 19 bases between. The germline V gene has CDR1 SNHLY and CDR2 FYNNEI. This CDR3 is built from 16 residues. The CDR3 DNA reads as TGTGCCAGCACTAACGGGGAGGGGTGGGGGAACACTGAAGCTTTCTTT. Its protein product is CASTNGEGWGNTEAFF.

This clonotype was seen more than once but under ten times. The CDR3 is CSAPMRDTQYF. The CDR3 region has the DNA TGCAGTGCTCCAATGAGGGATACGCAGTATTTT. The chain links TRBV20-1 to TRBJ2-3; D not certain. Germline CDR1 is DFQATT and CDR2 is SNEGSKA (reference sequence). The CDR3 covers 11 residues. Trimming left V 5 bases short and J 6 bases short, with 9 bases between.

In this sample, this clonotype turned up many times. In DNA, the CDR3 is TGTGCCAGCAGTCCAACCCCGGACGGGACCAAACTGTTTTTT. Protein sequence: CASSPTPDGTKLFF. The genes are TRBV28 and TRBJ1-4; perhaps TRBD1 as D (5 bases). The CDR3 contains 14 residues. The V and J ends lost 5 bases and 11 bases respectively, with 18 bases between them. In germline, CDR1 is MDHEN, CDR2 SYDVKM.

This clonotype was observed at least ten times. The chain joins TRBV4-2 to TRBJ1-1; D not certain. V was shortened by 8 bases and J by 1 base, with 2 bases between the two germline ends. The CDR3 runs 10 residues. The germline V gene encodes CDR1 LGHNA and CDR2 YNFKEQ. DNA of the CDR3: TGTGCCAGCGCGAACACTGAAGCTTTCTTT. Encoded protein: CASANTEAFF.

This clonotype occurred many times. The rearrangement uses TRBV12-3 or TRBV12-4 and TRBJ1-6, with TRBD1 identical over 10 bases. The V and J ends lost 1 base and 6 bases, in that order; junction bases with no gene match: 0. The length of the CDR3 is 15 residues. CDR3 sequence: CASSLGTGGNSPLHF. The CDR3 region has the DNA TGTGCCAGCAGTTTAGGGACAGGGGGTAATTCACCCCTCCACTTT.

Many counts were recorded for this clonotype. J is TRBJ2-3 and V is TRBV5-1, with D tentatively TRBD1 (6 bases). This CDR3 has 14 amino acids. CDR1 and CDR2 from the germline V gene are SGHRS and YFSETQ. With 0 bases removed from V and 2 bases from J, the gap between germline ends came to 7 bases. This CDR3 is CASSLDRDTDTQYF. The CDR3 nucleotides read TGCGCCAGCAGCTTGGACAGGGACACAGATACGCAGTATTTT.

This clonotype was counted many times. This rearrangement joins TRBV5-5 to TRBJ2-1, with D possibly TRBD1 on 5 matching bases. Trimming took 3 bases from V and 13 from J, leaving 14 bases between them. Germline CDR1 SGHKS, CDR2 YYEKEE (reference sequence). There are 12 residues in the CDR3. The CDR3 here is CASSSPVTGQFF. The CDR3 DNA reads TGTGCCAGCAGCTCCCCAGTAACAGGCCAGTTCTTC.

This clonotype has a count of ten or more. This rearrangement joins TRBV9 to TRBJ2-1; 8 bases fit TRBD1. The CDR3 is made up of 14 amino acids. The J segment lost 8 bases and the V segment lost 4 bases, leaving 8 bases of the junction unmatched. CDR1 and CDR2 from the germline V gene are SGDLS and YYNGEE. DNA for the CDR3: TGTGCCAGCAGCATCGGACAGGGAAGCGATGAGCAGTTCTTC. Translating it yields CASSIGQGSDEQFF.

This clonotype was seen more than once but under ten times. V is TRBV28 and J is TRBJ2-7; 8 bases agree with TRBD2. The CDR3 runs 15 residues. V was pared by 3 bases and J by 1 base, with 5 bases of the junction left unmatched. CDR1 MDHEN and CDR2 SYDVKM come from the germline V gene. The CDR3 DNA reads as TGTGCCAGCAGTTTTGGCGGGAGGAAATCCTACGAGCAGTACTTC. This codes for CASSFGGRKSYEQYF.

This clonotype was counted ten times or more. The chain couples TRBV5-1 to TRBJ1-1, with 7 bases fitting TRBD1. The V gene's germline CDR1 is SGHRS and CDR2 YFSETQ. After removal of 0 bases from V and 6 bases from J, the junction contained 8 bases not matched to a gene. The CDR3 consists of 15 residues. DNA for the CDR3: TGCGCCAGCAGCTTGGAGAGGGGGCGCAGCGCTGAAGCTTTCTTT. This gives the protein CASSLERGRSAEAFF.